Each of the 32 T cell receptor beta chains below was sequenced from the same sample in a study of T cells in Graves' hyperthyroidism and ophthalmopathy. RNA transcripts were the template for amplifying TCR beta CDR3 regions. The HTBI primer set served for first-round RT-PCR of the TCR CDR3. In TCRdb, the multiplex PCR reads were re-called with MiXCR into one record per CDR3 protein. The profile shows hundreds of thousands of distinct CDR3 sequences, about 15% of them singletons. Sequencing was carried out using blood. The receptor source for this set is a woman aged 18-35 years with Graves' hyperthyroidism.

In this sample, this clonotype turned up many times. The chain joins TRBV28 to TRBJ2-7, with D perhaps assigned TRBD1 or TRBD2 (6 bases each). The CDR3 contains 14 residues. The germline V gene encodes CDR1 MDHEN and CDR2 SYDVKM. Trimming took 3 bases from V and 7 from J, leaving 16 bases between them. The CDR3 is CASSFLPGAGEQYF. The DNA of the CDR3 is TGTGCCAGCAGTTTTCTCCCGGGGGCGGGTGAGCAGTACTTC.

This clonotype was seen repeatedly, ten times or more. The chain employs TRBV11-2 and TRBJ2-7; 7 bases are shared with TRBD2. The CDR3 totals 18 residues. With 3 bases clipped from V and 0 bases from J, the junction kept 14 bases outside the gene matches. CDR1 SGHAT and CDR2 FQNNGV come from the germline V gene. CDR3 bases: TGTGCCAGCAGCTTGAAGTGGGCTAGCGGATTAAACTCCTACGAGCAGTACTTC. Protein product: CASSLKWASGLNSYEQYF.

CDR3 nucleotides: TGTGCCAGCAGTCCATACAGGGGGGTCTACGAGCAGTACTTC. Translation: CASSPYRGVYEQYF. The gene calls are TRBV28 and TRBJ2-7; 8 nucleotides line up with TRBD1. V was clipped by 5 bases and J by 3 bases; unmatched bases: 6. CDR1 and CDR2 (germline): MDHEN, SYDVKM. CDR3 length: 14 amino acids.

In its sample, this clonotype was seen many times. This chain joins TRBV12-3 or TRBV12-4 and TRBJ1-4; D is uncertain. There are 13 residues in the CDR3. The ends were cut back, 2 bases at V and 10 bases at J, with 11 bases in the middle. In DNA, the CDR3 is TGTGCCAGCAGTTTAATCGGCAGTGGAAAACTGTTTTTT. Protein: CASSLIGSGKLFF.

This clonotype was recorded at least ten times. J is TRBJ1-1 and V is TRBV10-1; TRBD1 might be the D (6 bases). The CDR3 is 13 amino acids. Between the trimmed V and J ends, which lost 5 bases and 4 bases, there was a span of 11 bases. Germline V lookup: CDR1 WNHNN, CDR2 SYGVQD (reference sequence). CDR3 sequence: CASSRGFGTEAFF. The CDR3 nucleotides read TGCGCCAGCAGTAGGGGGTTTGGCACTGAAGCTTTCTTT.

The chain employs TRBV5-1 and TRBJ2-3, with D possibly being TRBD1 (5 bases). CDR3 size: 14 residues. V shed 1 base and J shed 5 bases, with 11 bases lying between them. The V gene's germline CDR1 is SGHRS and CDR2 YFSETQ. This chain's CDR3 is CASSLTRVGDTQYF. As DNA, the CDR3 is TGCGCCAGCAGCTTGACCAGGGTTGGAGATACGCAGTATTTT.

V and J are TRBV20-1 and TRBJ1-3, with D unresolved. Trimming took off 6 bases at V and 4 bases at J, with 13 bases between the two ends. The CDR3 length is 13 residues. From germline, CDR1 is DFQATT and CDR2 SNEGSKA (reference sequence). The CDR3 protein is CSARGQIGNTIYF. For the CDR3, the DNA is TGCAGTGCCCGGGGTCAGATAGGAAACACCATATATTTT.

This chain connects TRBV10-2 to TRBJ2-7, with D perhaps TRBD1 (7 bases). The V and J ends lost 6 bases and 2 bases respectively, with 14 bases between them. The germline gives CDR1 WSHSY, CDR2 SAAADI. The CDR3 is made up of 14 amino acids. This CDR3 reads CASRGGGGAYEQYF. The CDR3 DNA is TGCGCCAGCAGAGGAGGAGGGGGCGCCTACGAGCAGTACTTC.

This clonotype was observed many times. The J gene is TRBJ1-3, the V gene TRBV11-2; no reliable D call. The V end lost 11 bases, the J end lost 7 bases, and 12 bases lay between the germline ends. CDR3 length: 11 amino acids. Germline-derived CDR1 and CDR2 are SGHAT and FQNNGV. Here the CDR3 reads CAAGRRNTIYF. Written as DNA, the CDR3 is TGTGCCGCAGGAAGGAGGAACACCATATATTTT.

In this sample, this clonotype turned up many times. This chain uses TRBV7-6 with TRBJ2-3; 10 bases agree with TRBD2. V shed 4 bases, J shed 2 bases, and the junction held 18 bases outside the gene matches. Germline assignment: CDR1 SGHVS and CDR2 FNYEAQ. This CDR3 contains 20 residues. This chain's CDR3 is CASSWPKLAGPKSNTDTQYF. The CDR3 DNA reads TGTGCCAGCAGCTGGCCGAAACTAGCGGGACCCAAATCCAACACAGATACGCAGTATTTT.

This clonotype was found many times. V and J are TRBV9 and TRBJ1-1; weak D call: TRBD1 (5 bases). CDR1 and CDR2 (germline): SGDLS, YYNGEE. V was cut by 0 bases and J by 0 bases, with 15 bases left in between. The CDR3 has 17 residues. In DNA, the CDR3 is TGTGCCAGCAGCGTAGACCCGTTTCGGGACTTGAACACTGAAGCTTTCTTT. It encodes CASSVDPFRDLNTEAFF.

This clonotype was observed a few times. As DNA, the CDR3 is TGCAGCGTTGACGGGGGGGTTGACTATGGCTACACCTTC. This gives the protein CSVDGGVDYGYTF. The chain uses TRBV29-1 and TRBJ1-2, with D perhaps TRBD1 (5 bases). Germline lookup yields CDR1 SQVTM and CDR2 ANQGSEA. Trimming cost V 3 bases and J 3 bases, with 11 bases left between them. This CDR3 is 13 amino acids long.

Many counts were recorded for this clonotype. The chain has TRBV5-1 and TRBJ2-3; 10 nucleotides line up with TRBD2. V lost 3 bases and J lost 0; bases outside the gene matches: 4. The CDR3 spans 16 residues. CDR1 is SGHRS and CDR2 is YFSETQ in the germline V gene. The CDR3 DNA is TGCGCCAGCAGCTGGAGGACTAGCGGTAGCACAGATACGCAGTATTTT. This codes for CASSWRTSGSTDTQYF.

This clonotype was detected only a few times. The gene calls are TRBV20-1 and TRBJ1-6; D might be TRBD1 (5 bases). This CDR3 region has 15 residues. Germline lookup yields CDR1 DFQATT and CDR2 SNEGSKA (reference sequence). The ends were cut back, 2 bases at V and 5 bases at J, with 13 bases in the middle. The CDR3 DNA is TGCAGTGCTAGAATCCCGGGGGGAGATAATTCACCCCTCCACTTT. Translation: CSARIPGGDNSPLHF.

This clonotype was found many times. J is TRBJ1-5 and V is TRBV3-1; tentatively, D is TRBD1 (5 bases). Germline V gene lookup returns CDR1 LGHDT and CDR2 YNNKEL (reference sequence). This CDR3 contains 14 residues. Trimming left V 1 base short and J 2 bases short, with 6 bases between. This CDR3 reads CASSQAQGNQPQHF. CDR3 nucleotide sequence: TGTGCCAGCAGCCAAGCACAGGGCAATCAGCCCCAGCATTTT. Complete variable domain (other parts from reference TRBV3-1 and TRBJ1-5): DTAVSQTPKYLVTQMGNDKSIKCEQNLGHDTMYWYKQDSKKFLKIMFSYNNKELIINETVPNRFSPKSPDKAHLNLHINSLELGDSAVYFCASSQAQGNQPQHFGDGTRLSIL.

This clonotype was detected many times. The chain uses TRBV2 and TRBJ2-3; TRBD1 is a possible D gene (6 bases). V was clipped by 5 bases and J by 4 bases, with 16 bases between them. CDR3 length: 15 amino acids. CDR1 and CDR2 from the germline V gene are SNHLY and FYNNEI. This CDR3 is CASSHGQRVPDTQYF. CDR3 coding DNA: TGTGCCAGCAGTCATGGACAGAGAGTACCAGATACGCAGTATTTT.

This clonotype turned up a few times. The V gene is TRBV6-6, the J gene TRBJ2-2, with D perhaps matching TRBD1 (5 bases). V gave up 2 bases and J gave up 2 bases, with 9 bases separating them. Germline V gives CDR1 MNHNY, CDR2 SVGAGI (reference sequence). The CDR3 is 15 amino acids. The CDR3 nucleotides are TGTGCCAGCAGTTACCTGACAGTCAACACCGGGGAGCTGTTTTTT. Its protein product is CASSYLTVNTGELFF.

About this clonotype: A much larger clone lies a single base off, so this may be a read error. This chain links TRBV7-2 with TRBJ1-5, with 7 bases that match TRBD1. Germline V CDR1 and CDR2: SGHTA, FQGNSA. There are 16 residues in the CDR3. The CDR3 nucleotides read TGTGCCAGCGGCTTAAGACCGGGACAGAGCAATCAGCCCCAGCATTTT. This codes for CASGLRPGQSNQPQHF.

Many counts were recorded for this clonotype. V gene TRBV12-3 or TRBV12-4 combines with J gene TRBJ2-5; 8 bases are a match to TRBD1. The CDR3 length is 14 residues. V shed 6 bases and J 4 bases; nucleotides not matched to a gene: 7. The CDR3 coding sequence is TGTGCCAGCAGGCAGACAGGGGATCGAGAGACCCAGTACTTC. Amino acid sequence: CASRQTGDRETQYF.

This chain connects TRBV6-2 or TRBV6-3 to TRBJ1-6, with D unclear. The V gene's germline CDR1 is MNHEY and CDR2 SVGEGT. The CDR3 is 13 residues long. The V gene lost 8 bases and the J gene lost 6 bases, with 11 bases spanning the gap. The CDR3 DNA reads TGTGCCAGCCGCGGAGGATTTAATTCACCCCTCCACTTT. This gives the protein CASRGGFNSPLHF.

Only a few counts were recorded for this clonotype. The gene calls are TRBV27 and TRBJ1-2; 8 bases fit TRBD1. The CDR3 length is 13 residues. V gave up 6 bases and J gave up 7 bases; unmatched junction bases: 7. The germline V gene has CDR1 MNHEY and CDR2 SMNVEV (reference sequence). The CDR3 reads CASRATGVTGYTF. The CDR3 DNA sequence: TGTGCCAGCAGGGCGACAGGGGTAACTGGCTACACCTTC.

This clonotype has ten or more counts. The CDR3 bases are TGTGCCAGCAGCTCCCTGGGCAGGGAGGGTGAAGCTTTCTTT. This translates into CASSSLGREGEAFF. J is TRBJ1-1 and V is TRBV5-6; TRBD1 is a possible D gene (5 bases). The CDR3 covers 14 residues. The germline V gene has CDR1 SGHDT and CDR2 YYEEEE. V was cut by 3 bases and J by 7 bases, with 16 bases left in between.

The CDR3 is CASSPGIGEQYF. In DNA form, the CDR3 reads TGTGCCAGCAGTCCAGGGATTGGCGAGCAGTACTTC. The chain has TRBV27 and TRBJ2-7; maybe TRBD1 (5 bases). Per germline, CDR1 MNHEY and CDR2 SMNVEV (reference sequence). This CDR3 spans 12 amino acids. Trimming took off 5 bases at V and 6 bases at J, with 11 bases between the two ends.

This clonotype was recorded at least ten times. The rearrangement links TRBV13 to TRBJ1-3, with D possibly matching TRBD1 (6 bases). CDR1 is PRHDT and CDR2 is FYEKMQ in the germline V gene (reference sequence). The V end was cut by 3 bases, the J end by 2 bases, with 14 bases between. This CDR3 comprises 16 residues. CDR3 coding DNA: TGTGCCAGCAGCTTCCTAGGGGGACGCACTGGAAACACCATATATTTT. It is translated as CASSFLGGRTGNTIYF.

This clonotype was picked up a small number of times. The J gene is TRBJ2-7, the V gene TRBV7-8; D tentatively reads TRBD1 or TRBD2 (5 bases each). The CDR3 contains 18 residues. Germline values: CDR1 SGHVS, CDR2 FQNEAQ. Trimming stripped 6 bases from V and 4 bases from J, with 28 bases between. CDR3 in amino acids: CASSSARFGGHKYYEQYF. CDR3 sequence (DNA): TGTGCCAGCAGTTCCGCCCGATTCGGAGGACATAAGTATTACGAGCAGTACTTC.

Only one count was recorded for this clonotype. The chain combines TRBV29-1 with TRBJ2-7; TRBD1 is a possible D gene (5 bases). V gave up 4 bases and J gave up 4 bases, with 11 bases separating them. CDR1 and CDR2 from the germline V gene are SQVTM and ANQGSEA. The CDR3 totals 12 residues. The CDR3 DNA follows: TGCAGCGTTGGGTTCCAGGGATACGAGCAGTACTTC. Its translation: CSVGFQGYEQYF.

Turning to this clonotype: A single base separates this from a much larger clone, so it may be a read error. The CDR3: CASSYTRTGGQQYF. CDR3 in DNA: TGTGCCAGCAGCTACACAAGAACAGGGGGCCAACAGTACTTC. The V and J genes are TRBV7-2 and TRBJ2-5, with TRBD1 matching over 9 bases. V dropped 4 bases and J dropped 11; count of bases not matched to a gene: 11. The germline CDR1 and CDR2 sequences are SGHTA and FQGNSA. CDR3 length: 14 residues.

The chain couples TRBV4-1 to TRBJ1-2, with a possible D match to TRBD1 (6 bases). This CDR3 spans 14 amino acids. The V gene lost 0 bases and the J gene lost 7 bases, with 12 bases spanning the gap. Looked up from germline, CDR1 is MGHRA and CDR2 is YSYEKL. CDR3 region: CASSQDSSTGGYTF. In DNA form, the CDR3 reads TGCGCCAGCAGCCAAGATTCCTCGACAGGTGGCTACACCTTC.

The rearrangement uses TRBV2 and TRBJ1-5; no reliable D call. This CDR3 spans 18 amino acids. CDR1 and CDR2 from the germline V gene are SNHLY and FYNNEI. Trimming removed 5 bases from V and 0 bases from J, with 20 bases in between. The CDR3 DNA reads TGTGCCAGCAGTTACTCGAAAGGCCAGCCTTATAGCAATCAGCCCCAGCATTTT. Its translation is CASSYSKGQPYSNQPQHF.

Worth noting for this clonotype: A much larger clonotype is one base distant, so this may be a read error. This chain's CDR3 is CTSSQEYRGLYNEQFF. The CDR3, as DNA: TGTACCAGCAGCCAAGAATACAGGGGTCTTTACAATGAGCAGTTCTTC. This chain joins TRBV7-9 and TRBJ2-1, with TRBD1 identical over 7 bases. CDR3 size: 16 residues. CDR1 is SEHNR and CDR2 is FQNEAQ in the germline V gene (reference sequence).

This clonotype was counted many times. The chain employs TRBV5-1 and TRBJ2-7, with 7 bases identical to TRBD1. The germline V gene has CDR1 SGHRS and CDR2 YFSETQ. V shed 4 bases, J shed 3 bases, and the junction held 16 bases outside the gene matches. The CDR3 spans 17 residues. CDR3 in DNA: TGCGCCAGCAGCCTGGACTTGGGGAGATCAGGGGGCTACGAGCAGTACTTC. It specifies CASSLDLGRSGGYEQYF. Full variable domain (rest looked up from reference TRBV5-1 and TRBJ2-7): KAGVTQTPRYLIKTRGQQVTLSCSPISGHRSVSWYQQTPGQGLQFLFEYFSETQRNKGNFPGRFSGRQFSNSRSEMNVSTLELGDSALYLCASSLDLGRSGGYEQYFGPGTRLTVT.

This clonotype showed up just a few times. The chain couples TRBV10-3 to TRBJ2-5; D remains ambiguous. CDR3 length equals 13 residues. The germline V gene has CDR1 ENHRY and CDR2 SYGVKD. Between the trimmed V and J ends, which lost 11 bases and 5 bases, there was a span of 18 bases. The chain's CDR3 is CAAASSMGETQYF. For the CDR3, the DNA is TGTGCCGCAGCCTCTAGTATGGGCGAGACCCAGTACTTC.